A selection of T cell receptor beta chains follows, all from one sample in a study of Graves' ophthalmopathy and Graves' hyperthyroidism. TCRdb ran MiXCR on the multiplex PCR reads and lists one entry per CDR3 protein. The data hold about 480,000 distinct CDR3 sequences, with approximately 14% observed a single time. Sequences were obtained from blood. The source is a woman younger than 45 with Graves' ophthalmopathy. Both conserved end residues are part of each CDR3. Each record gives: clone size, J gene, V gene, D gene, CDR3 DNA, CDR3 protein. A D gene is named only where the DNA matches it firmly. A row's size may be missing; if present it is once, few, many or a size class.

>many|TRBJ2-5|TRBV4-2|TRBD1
TGTGCCAGCAGCCAGGATGGACCGGGACAGCCTGGGGAGACCCAGTACTTC
CASSQDGPGQPGETQYF
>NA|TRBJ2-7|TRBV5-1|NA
TGCACCAGCAGCTTGGACGGGAGCTCCTACGAGCAGTACTTC
CTSSLDGSSYEQYF
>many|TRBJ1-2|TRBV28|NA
TGTGCCAGCAGTTTAGTGGAGGATCTCTATGGCTACACCTTC
CASSLVEDLYGYTF
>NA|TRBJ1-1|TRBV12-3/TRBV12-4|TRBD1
TGTGCCAGCAGTCTGCAGGGGACAGTCACTGAAGCTTTCTTT
CASSLQGTVTEAFF
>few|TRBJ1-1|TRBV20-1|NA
TGCAGTGCTAGAGACAGTTGGTTGAACACTGAAGCTTTCTTT
CSARDSWLNTEAFF
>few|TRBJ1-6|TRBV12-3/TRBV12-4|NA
TGTGCCAGCAGTTTAGAGGAGGTGATATTAAACATCGGGTATAATTCACCCCTCCACTTT
CASSLEEVILNIGYNSPLHF
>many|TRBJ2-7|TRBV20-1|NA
TGCAGTGCTAGAGAGAGGGCTACCTACGAGCAGTACTTC
CSARERATYEQYF
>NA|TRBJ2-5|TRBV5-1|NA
TGCGCCAGCGCCGCCGGGGGCGGACAAGAGACCCAGTACTTC
CASAAGGGQETQYF
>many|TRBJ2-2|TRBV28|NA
TGTGCCAGCCTGAAGGACTTCCGCGGGGAGCTGTTTTTT
CASLKDFRGELFF
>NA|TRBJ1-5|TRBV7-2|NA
TGTGCCAGCAGCTTATTTATCAATCAGCCCCAGCATTTT
CASSLFINQPQHF
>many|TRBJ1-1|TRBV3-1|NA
TGTGCCAGCAGCCTTGGGGGGCAGGGACCCACTCGAAACACTGAAGCTTTCTTT
CASSLGGQGPTRNTEAFF
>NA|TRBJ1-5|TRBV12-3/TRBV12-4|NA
TGTGCCAGCAGTTACGTCAGGAGCAATCAGCCCCAGCATTTT
CASSYVRSNQPQHF
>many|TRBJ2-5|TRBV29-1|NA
TGCAGCGGCCGGTTCGGGGTTGGTACGGACGAAGAGACCCAGTACTTC
CSGRFGVGTDEETQYF
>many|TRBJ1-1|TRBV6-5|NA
TGTGCCAGCATCAAGGGAGGTTCGGACACTGAAGCTTTCTTT
CASIKGGSDTEAFF
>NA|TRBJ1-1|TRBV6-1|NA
TGTGCCAGCAGTGATACACAGGGTTTTCTGAACACTGAAGCTTTCTTT
CASSDTQGFLNTEAFF
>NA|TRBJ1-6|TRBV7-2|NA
TGTGCCAGCAGCTTAGCCGGTGGAACGGTCTCACCCCTCCACTTT
CASSLAGGTVSPLHF
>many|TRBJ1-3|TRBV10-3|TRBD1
TGTGCCATCGGGACAGGGGTGAACACCATATATTTT
CAIGTGVNTIYF
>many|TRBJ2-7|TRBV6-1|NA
TGTGCCAGCGAAGAGCTTGTATTCCCCTACGAGCAGTACTTC
CASEELVFPYEQYF
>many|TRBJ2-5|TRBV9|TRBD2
TGTGCCAGCAGCGTTAGCGGGAGGGCCGGAGAGACCCAGTACTTC
CASSVSGRAGETQYF
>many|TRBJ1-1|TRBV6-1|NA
TGTGCCAGCAGACGAGCACGGACCACTGAAGCTTTCTTT
CASRRARTTEAFF
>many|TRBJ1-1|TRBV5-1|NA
TGCGCCAGCAGCTTGGGACAGGAAGAAGCTTTCTTT
CASSLGQEEAFF
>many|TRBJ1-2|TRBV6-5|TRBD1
TGTGCCAGCAGTTACCATCGTGCCAGGGGGAACGGCTACACCTTC
CASSYHRARGNGYTF
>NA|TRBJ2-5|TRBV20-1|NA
TGCAGTGCTAAGATGACCGGTGGAGGGATTCGAGAGACCCAGCACTTC
CSAKMTGGGIRETQHF
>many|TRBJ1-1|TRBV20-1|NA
TGCAGTGCTAGAGTACACTACAGTCTCCTTAACACTGAAGCTTTCTTT
CSARVHYSLLNTEAFF
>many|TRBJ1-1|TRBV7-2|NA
TGTGCCAGCAGCTTAGATCGGACGCCTGAAGCTTTCTTT
CASSLDRTPEAFF
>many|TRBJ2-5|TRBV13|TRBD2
TGTGCCAGCAGCCCCCAGTGGGGAGGGGAACAAGAGACCCAGTACTTC
CASSPQWGGEQETQYF
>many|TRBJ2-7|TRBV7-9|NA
TGTGCCAGCAGCCGGTTTTCGAGTTCGGACGAGCAGTACTTC
CASSRFSSSDEQYF
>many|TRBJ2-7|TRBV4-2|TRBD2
TGTGCCAGCAGCCAAGCTAGCGGGAGTTCCTACGAGCAGTACTTC
CASSQASGSSYEQYF
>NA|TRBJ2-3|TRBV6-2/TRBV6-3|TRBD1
TGTGCCAGCAGTTACCCGGGACAGGGGTCAGATACGCAGTATTTT
CASSYPGQGSDTQYF
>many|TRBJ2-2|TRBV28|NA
TGTGCCAGCAGACCCACAGGGAGGACCGGGGAGCTGTTTTTT
CASRPTGRTGELFF
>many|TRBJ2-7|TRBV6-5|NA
TGTGCCAGCAGTTTCGGACACCGGGGGAAGGGCGAGCAGTACTTC
CASSFGHRGKGEQYF
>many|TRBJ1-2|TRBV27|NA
TGTGCCAGCAGCCGAGGGGGGACGCCGAACTATGGCTACACCTTC
CASSRGGTPNYGYTF
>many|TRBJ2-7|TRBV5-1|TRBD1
TGCGCCAGCAGCTGGGGGACAGGGGCTTCCTACGAGCAGTACTTC
CASSWGTGASYEQYF
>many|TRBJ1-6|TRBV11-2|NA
TGTGCCAGCAGCTTACTGGGGGAATCACCCCTCCACTTT
CASSLLGESPLHF
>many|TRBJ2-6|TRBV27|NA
TGTGCCAGCAGTGTGACCGAAGGAGCGGCCAACGTCCTGACTTTC
CASSVTEGAANVLTF
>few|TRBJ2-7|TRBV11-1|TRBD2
TGTGCCAGCAGAGCCTCTAGCGGGAGGGCCGCGCACGAGCAGTACTTC
CASRASSGRAAHEQYF
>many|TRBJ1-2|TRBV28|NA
TGTGCCAGCAGTTTGCGGTTCAGCTATGGCTACACCTTC
CASSLRFSYGYTF
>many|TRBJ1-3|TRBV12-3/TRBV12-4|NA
TGTGCCAGCAGTTTAGGCCAGGGGAGCGGAAACACCATATATTTT
CASSLGQGSGNTIYF
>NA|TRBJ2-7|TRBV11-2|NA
TGTGCCAGCAGCCGGGGCGCAAGCGGAGCGGCTTACGAGCAGTACTTC
CASSRGASGAAYEQYF
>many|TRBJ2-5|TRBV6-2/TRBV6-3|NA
TGTGCCAGCAGCAGACAGAAACAAGAGACCCAGTACTTC
CASSRQKQETQYF